The 27 T cell receptor beta chains listed next were all sequenced from one sample in a study of cytomegalovirus exposure and HLA in healthy donors. The PCR employed 60 Vbeta primers together with 13 Jbeta primers. Sequencing used immunoSEQ multiplex PCR; TCRdb keeps in-frame clones, though not all of them. The sample records some 96,000 clones, around 77% being singletons. The sequencing sample was made of PBMCs. All receptors come from a woman between 55 and 75 years old in good health and CMV-seropositive.

The V gene is TRBV7-2, the J gene TRBJ2-7, with D maybe TRBD2 (6 bases). Trimming stripped 10 bases from V and 3 bases from J, with 19 bases between. The germline V gene encodes CDR1 SGHTA and CDR2 FQGNSA. The CDR3 length is 14 residues. CDR3 sequence: CAIQRGPAGYEQYF. The CDR3 bases are TGTGCCATTCAGAGAGGACCAGCGGGCTACGAGCAGTACTTC.

This sequence joins TRBV2 and TRBJ2-4; D possibly corresponds to TRBD1 (6 bases). CDR1 and CDR2 from the germline V gene are SNHLY and FYNNEI. V lost 8 bases, J lost 0 bases, and 17 bases lay in between. This CDR3 comprises 16 residues. CDR3 in DNA: TGTGCCAGCCGATCCCAGGGGTCCGTAGCCAAAAACATTCAGTACTTC. Its translation is CASRSQGSVAKNIQYF. Drawing the rest from reference TRBV2 and TRBJ2-4, the complete variable domain is EPEVTQTPSHQVTQMGQEVILRCVPISNHLYFYWYRQILGQKVEFLVSFYNNEISEKSEIFDDQFSVERPDGSNFTLKIRSTKLEDSAMYFCASRSQGSVAKNIQYFGAGTRLSVL.

The chain is built from TRBV15 and TRBJ2-1; unclear D gene. The V gene lost 5 bases and the J gene lost 3 bases, with 14 bases spanning the gap. This CDR3 is 15 amino acids long. Germline CDR1 reads LNHNV; CDR2 reads YYDKDF (reference sequence). For the CDR3, the DNA is TGTGCCACCAGCCGCCCCAGTCCAGGCTACAATGAGCAGTTCTTC. Amino acids: CATSRPSPGYNEQFF.

This chain joins TRBV18 and TRBJ1-1; D gene unclear. The CDR3 length is 15 residues. The germline V gene encodes CDR1 KGHSH and CDR2 LQKENI. Trimming stripped 0 bases from V and 0 bases from J, with 8 bases between. CDR3 coding DNA: TGTGCCAGCTCACCACCCAGAGGCTTGAACACTGAAGCTTTCTTT. The encoded protein is CASSPPRGLNTEAFF. The full variable domain, with the rest looked up from reference TRBV18 and TRBJ1-1, is NAGVMQNPRHLVRRRGQEARLRCSPMKGHSHVYWYRQLPEEGLKFMVYLQKENIIDESGMPKERFSAEFPKEGPSILRIQQVVRGDSAAYFCASSPPRGLNTEAFFGQGTRLTVV.

This clone appeared a few times. This chain uses TRBV6-5 with TRBJ1-2; no clear D. The germline V and J ends were trimmed by 8 bases and 8 bases, with 15 bases remaining between them. The CDR3 is made up of 12 amino acids. CDR1 and CDR2 (germline): MNHEY, SVGAGI. CDR3 coding DNA: TGTGCCAGCCGAGGCAGTCTGGAGGGCTACACCTTC. Protein sequence: CASRGSLEGYTF.

The CDR3 DNA is TGCAGTGCGGAGGACGACAATGAGCAGTTCTTC. The encoded protein is CSAEDDNEQFF. The chain joins TRBV20-1 to TRBJ2-1; D is perhaps TRBD2 (5 bases). Per germline, CDR1 DFQATT and CDR2 SNEGSKA (reference sequence). V dropped 6 bases and J dropped 5 bases, with 8 bases sitting between them. The CDR3 spans 11 residues.

This clone was seen a few times. The V and J genes are TRBV6-1 and TRBJ2-3; possibly TRBD2 for D (6 bases). Looked up from germline, CDR1 is MNHNS and CDR2 is SASEGT. The CDR3 loop spans 14 amino acids. Trimming cost V 5 bases and J 5 bases, with 14 bases left between them. The CDR3 DNA reads as TGTGCCAGCAGTCCGGCGGGAAGGAAAGATACGCAGTATTTT. This translates into CASSPAGRKDTQYF.

This chain uses TRBV5-4 with TRBJ2-5, with TRBD2 matching over 7 bases. The germline V gene has CDR1 SGHNT and CDR2 YYREEE (reference sequence). The junction had 9 bases not matched to a gene; V was cut back by 2 bases and J by 5 bases. This CDR3 spans 15 amino acids. The DNA of the CDR3 is TGTGCCAGCAGCTTTCCTAGCGGAAGGGGCGAGACCCAGTACTTC. It encodes CASSFPSGRGETQYF.

The chain is built from TRBV30 and TRBJ1-2; D is possibly TRBD1 (5 bases). CDR1 is GTSNPN, CDR2 SVGIG, per germline (reference sequence). The CDR3 is made up of 13 amino acids. V was clipped by 4 bases and J by 3 bases, with 12 bases between them. The CDR3 nucleotides read TGTGCCTGGACGGGGGAAGGGGACTATGGCTACACCTTC. Translating it yields CAWTGEGDYGYTF.

The J gene is TRBJ1-1, the V gene TRBV7-9; a weak D match, TRBD1 (6 bases). V lost 4 bases, J lost 4 bases, and 13 bases lay in between. The CDR3 runs 14 residues. CDR1 is SEHNR and CDR2 is FQNEAQ in the germline V gene (reference sequence). CDR3 sequence reads: CASSSGTQGTEAFF. The CDR3 DNA reads TGTGCCAGCAGCTCCGGGACACAGGGCACTGAAGCTTTCTTT.

The rearrangement joins TRBV30 to TRBJ2-7, with D hard to call. V lost 0 bases and J lost 3, with 15 bases in between. The CDR3 runs to 15 residues. CDR1 and CDR2 (germline): GTSNPN, SVGIG (reference sequence). The CDR3: CAWSVREQPYYEQYF. CDR3 coding DNA: TGTGCCTGGAGTGTACGAGAACAGCCCTACTACGAGCAGTACTTC.

This clone was counted a single time. The rearrangement joins TRBV9 to TRBJ2-5, with 7 nucleotides matching TRBD2. Germline V gives CDR1 SGDLS, CDR2 YYNGEE. The CDR3 spans 14 residues. The trim removed 0 bases at V and 5 bases at J, leaving 4 bases unmatched. The CDR3 sequence is CASSVGTSMETQYF. DNA of the CDR3: TGTGCCAGCAGCGTAGGGACTAGTATGGAGACCCAGTACTTC.

The chain employs TRBV7-9 and TRBJ2-5, with 9 bases identical to TRBD1. The J call may be mistaken, given a closer DNA end match to TRBJ2-7. The germline V gene has CDR1 SEHNR and CDR2 FQNEAQ (reference sequence). The length of the CDR3 is 16 residues. CDR3 amino acids: CASSTNRDRVIYEQYF. CDR3 nucleotides: TGTGCCAGCAGCACCAACCGGGACAGGGTCATCTACGAGCAGTACTTC.

J is TRBJ1-1 and V is TRBV5-5; 9 positions match TRBD1. From germline, CDR1 is SGHKS and CDR2 YYEKEE (reference sequence). The CDR3 spans 15 residues. J was trimmed by 7 bases and V by 0 bases; bases with no gene match: 7. Written as DNA, the CDR3 is TGTGCCAGCAGCTTGGAGGGACAGGGAGCAGTTGAAGCTTTCTTT. It is translated as CASSLEGQGAVEAFF.

The V and J genes are TRBV28 and TRBJ1-4; D is possibly TRBD1 (6 bases). Germline V gives CDR1 MDHEN, CDR2 SYDVKM. CDR3 length equals 15 residues. Trimming took 6 bases from V and 6 from J, leaving 17 bases between them. The CDR3 is CASSPGGREDEKLFF. The CDR3, as DNA: TGTGCCAGCAGCCCGGGGGGGCGTGAGGATGAAAAACTGTTTTTT.

The genes are TRBV9 and TRBJ1-2, with 12 positions matching TRBD1. From germline, CDR1 is SGDLS and CDR2 YYNGEE. The CDR3 extends over 15 amino acids. J lost 8 bases, V lost 0 bases, and 5 bases had no gene match. For the CDR3, the DNA is TGTGCCAGCAGCGTAGGGGACAGGGGGCTAGGGGGCTACACCTTC. Protein product: CASSVGDRGLGGYTF.

The chain joins TRBV4-2 to TRBJ2-1; D may be TRBD1 (5 bases). The germline gives CDR1 LGHNA, CDR2 YNFKEQ. CDR3 size: 11 residues. V was pared by 5 bases and J by 9 bases, with 8 bases between. CDR3 sequence reads: CASSNQGEQFF. The DNA of the CDR3 is TGTGCCAGCAGCAACCAGGGTGAGCAGTTCTTC.

The chain combines TRBV5-1 with TRBJ2-5; D is possibly TRBD1 (6 bases). Germline V gives CDR1 SGHRS, CDR2 YFSETQ. The V end was cut by 4 bases, the J end by 5 bases, with 18 bases between. The CDR3 runs to 15 residues. The CDR3 reads CASSPGSGGGETQYF. The CDR3 coding sequence is TGCGCCAGCAGCCCGGGTAGTGGGGGCGGCGAGACCCAGTACTTC.

The chain combines TRBV5-5 with TRBJ2-3; 14 bases fit TRBD2. Germline CDR1 SGHKS, CDR2 YYEKEE (reference sequence). J gave up 1 base and V 4 bases, and 5 bases lay outside the gene matches. The CDR3 has 17 residues. The CDR3 DNA follows: TGTGCCAGCAGCCCACCGGGACTAGCGGGGGGCACAGATACGCAGTATTTT. Translation: CASSPPGLAGGTDTQYF.

This clone was counted between two and nine times. This chain connects TRBV30 to TRBJ1-1; weak D call: TRBD1 (5 bases). The CDR3 contains 12 residues. CDR1 is GTSNPN, CDR2 SVGIG, per germline (reference sequence). Trimming took off 0 bases at V and 6 bases at J, with 8 bases between the two ends. Here the CDR3 reads CAWSVGAPEAFF. As DNA, the CDR3 is TGTGCCTGGAGTGTTGGGGCCCCTGAAGCTTTCTTT.

The chain joins TRBV18 to TRBJ1-1; 8 bases are a match to TRBD1. This CDR3 region has 12 residues. The V and J ends lost 5 bases and 6 bases, in that order; junction bases with no gene match: 2. Germline V gene lookup returns CDR1 KGHSH and CDR2 LQKENI. CDR3 protein: CASSSTGAEAFF. CDR3 sequence (DNA): TGTGCCAGCTCATCGACAGGGGCTGAAGCTTTCTTT.

The chain joins TRBV6-1 to TRBJ2-1, with 7 bases that match TRBD1. Per the germline V gene, CDR1 is MNHNS and CDR2 is SASEGT. Trimming cost V 6 bases and J 4 bases; bases outside gene matches: 9. The CDR3 spans 15 residues. The CDR3 DNA is TGTGCCAGCAGGAGGCCGGGACAGCGATACAATGAGCAGTTCTTC. Its protein product is CASRRPGQRYNEQFF.

This sequence joins TRBV5-1 and TRBJ1-1; D ambiguous. CDR1 and CDR2 (germline): SGHRS, YFSETQ. Deletions cut 4 bases from V and 9 bases from J, with 13 bases between. The CDR3 runs to 12 residues. The CDR3 loop is CASSLGGGKAFF. The CDR3 nucleotides are TGCGCCAGCAGCCTCGGCGGAGGTAAAGCTTTCTTT. The full variable domain, in which reference TRBV5-1 and TRBJ1-1 provide the parts outside the CDR3, is KAGVTQTPRYLIKTRGQQVTLSCSPISGHRSVSWYQQTPGQGLQFLFEYFSETQRNKGNFPGRFSGRQFSNSRSEMNVSTLELGDSALYLCASSLGGGKAFFGQGTRLTVV.

The chain couples TRBV10-3 to TRBJ2-1, with 8 bases lining up with TRBD2. The germline CDR1 and CDR2 sequences are ENHRY and SYGVKD. The CDR3 loop spans 18 amino acids. The J segment lost 7 bases and the V segment lost 0 bases, leaving 14 bases of the junction unmatched. CDR3 DNA sequence: TGTGCCATCAGTGAGTCTCCAGCTAGCGGGTTCGTAAAGAATGAGCAGTTCTTC. Amino acids: CAISESPASGFVKNEQFF.

This clone turned up a few times. The rearrangement uses TRBV28 and TRBJ2-7; 7 bases align to TRBD2. Germline CDR1 reads MDHEN; CDR2 reads SYDVKM. V dropped 6 bases and J dropped 5; count of bases not matched to a gene: 7. This CDR3 has 13 amino acids. The DNA of the CDR3 is TGTGCCAGCAGACGAACTAGCGTCAACGAGCAGTACTTC. This sequence encodes CASRRTSVNEQYF.

This clone was seen more than once but under ten times. V gene TRBV19 combines with J gene TRBJ2-5; TRBD2 is a possible D gene (6 bases). V was cut by 2 bases and J by 2 bases, with 12 bases left in between. Germline CDR1 reads LNHDA; CDR2 reads SQIVND (reference sequence). This CDR3 spans 15 amino acids. DNA of the CDR3: TGTGCCAGTAGTATAACGGGAGTTGGGCAAGAGACCCAGTACTTC. Translating gives CASSITGVGQETQYF.

The chain is built from TRBV5-4 and TRBJ2-1; D unresolved. Per the germline V gene, CDR1 is SGHNT and CDR2 is YYREEE (reference sequence). Trimming removed 2 bases at V and 10 bases at J, with 7 bases between. There are 11 residues in the CDR3. The CDR3 DNA sequence: TGTGCCAGCAGCTTAAGTGGCGAGCAGTTCTTC. This translates into CASSLSGEQFF.